The 2 T cell receptor beta chains in this list originate from one sample, sequenced in a study of blood T cell repertoires in COVID-19. The repertoire was sequenced with immunoSEQ multiplex PCR; TCRdb's copy has only in-frame clones and lacks some. The table records about 70,000 clones, roughly 80% of them present only once. Sequencing was carried out using peripheral blood. These receptors all come from a woman older than 75 with acute or convalescent COVID-19.

This rearrangement joins TRBV5-1 to TRBJ1-5; D call uncertain. V was cut by 0 bases and J by 1 base, with 8 bases left in between. This CDR3 spans 15 amino acids. CDR1 SGHRS and CDR2 YFSETQ come from the germline V gene. DNA of the CDR3: TGCGCCAGCAGCTTGGTGGCGGGAAGCAATCAGCCCCAGCATTTT. This codes for CASSLVAGSNQPQHF.

In the case of this clone: Compared with germline, one end of the junction differs, possibly owing to a read error. The rearrangement links TRBV7-7 to TRBJ2-2; D gene ambiguous. Germline lookup yields CDR1 SSHAT and CDR2 FNYEAQ (reference sequence). There are 15 residues in the CDR3. This CDR3 is CASSLGDTNTGELFF. The CDR3 nucleotides read TGTGCTAGCAGCTTAGGTGACACGAACACCGGGGAGCTGTTTTTT.